This T cell receptor (beta chain) was documented in a study of blood T cells in healthy people across ages. Whole-study findings and limits: Unsorted PBMCs blocked a conclusive comparison of naive and antigen-experienced cells. Age brought a roughly linear fall in TCR beta diversity measured per million T cells.

A second roughly 6 to 12 cycle PCR used barcoded and J-beta primers. TCRdb fed the 5' RACE reads into MiXCR, producing one record per CDR3 protein. The table lists roughly 1,800,000 distinct CDR3 sequences, about 50% of them singletons. The donors, all healthy, were Caucasians living in Russia, aged roughly 6 to 100. For every donor, a draw yielded about 10 milliliters of peripheral blood. Concerning this clonotype: Its antigen is currently unknown.

This CDR3 region has 16 residues. Trimming left V 4 bases short and J 0 bases short, with 16 bases between. From germline, CDR1 is SGHRS and CDR2 YFSETQ. The specimen was blood. This chain uses TRBV5-1 with TRBJ1-2, with D maybe TRBD1 (5 bases). The sequence came from a woman aged 40 to 55 in good health. This CDR3 reads CASSPGLLTANYGYTF. In DNA form, the CDR3 reads TGCGCCAGCAGCCCTGGACTTTTGACAGCTAACTATGGCTACACCTTC.